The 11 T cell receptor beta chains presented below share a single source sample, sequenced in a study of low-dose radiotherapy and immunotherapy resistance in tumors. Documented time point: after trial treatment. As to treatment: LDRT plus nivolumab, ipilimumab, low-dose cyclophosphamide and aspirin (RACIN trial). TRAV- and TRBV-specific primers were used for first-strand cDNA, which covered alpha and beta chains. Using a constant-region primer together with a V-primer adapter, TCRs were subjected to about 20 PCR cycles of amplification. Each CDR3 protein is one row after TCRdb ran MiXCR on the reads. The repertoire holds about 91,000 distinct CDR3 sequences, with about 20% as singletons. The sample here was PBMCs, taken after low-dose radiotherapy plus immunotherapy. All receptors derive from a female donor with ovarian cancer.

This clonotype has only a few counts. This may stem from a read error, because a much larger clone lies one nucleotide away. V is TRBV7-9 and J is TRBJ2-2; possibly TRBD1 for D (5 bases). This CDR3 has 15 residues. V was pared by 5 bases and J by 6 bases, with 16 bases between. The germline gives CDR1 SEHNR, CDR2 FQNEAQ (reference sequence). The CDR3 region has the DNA TGTGCCAGCAGCGCGACAAGGGGCAACGCCGGGGAGCTGTTTTTT. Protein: CASSATRGNAGELFF.

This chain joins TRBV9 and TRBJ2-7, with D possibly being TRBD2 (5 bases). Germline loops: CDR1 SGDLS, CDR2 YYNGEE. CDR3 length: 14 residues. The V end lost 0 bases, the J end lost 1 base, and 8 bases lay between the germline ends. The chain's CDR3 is CASSVGGISYEQYF. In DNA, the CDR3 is TGTGCCAGCAGCGTAGGAGGGATTTCCTACGAGCAGTACTTC.

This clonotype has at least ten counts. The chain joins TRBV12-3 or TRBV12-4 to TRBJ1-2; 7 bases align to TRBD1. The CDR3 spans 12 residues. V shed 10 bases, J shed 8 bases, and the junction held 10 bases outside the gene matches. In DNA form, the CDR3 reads TGTGCCACCGTGGGGGGACAGTTCGGCTACACCTTC. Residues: CATVGGQFGYTF.

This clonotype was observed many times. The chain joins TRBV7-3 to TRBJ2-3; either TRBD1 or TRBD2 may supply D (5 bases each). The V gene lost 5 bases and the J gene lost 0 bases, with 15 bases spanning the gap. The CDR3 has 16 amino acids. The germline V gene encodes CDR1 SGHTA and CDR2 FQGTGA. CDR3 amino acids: CASSRDSGSSTDTQYF. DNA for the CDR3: TGTGCCAGCAGCCGAGACAGCGGATCTAGCACAGATACGCAGTATTTT.

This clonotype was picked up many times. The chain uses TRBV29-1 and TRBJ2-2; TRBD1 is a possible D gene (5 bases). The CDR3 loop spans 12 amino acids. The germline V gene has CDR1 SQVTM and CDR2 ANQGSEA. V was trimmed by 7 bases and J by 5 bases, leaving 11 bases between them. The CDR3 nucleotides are TGCAGCGCACACAGGATGACCGGGGAGCTGTTTTTT. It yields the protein CSAHRMTGELFF.

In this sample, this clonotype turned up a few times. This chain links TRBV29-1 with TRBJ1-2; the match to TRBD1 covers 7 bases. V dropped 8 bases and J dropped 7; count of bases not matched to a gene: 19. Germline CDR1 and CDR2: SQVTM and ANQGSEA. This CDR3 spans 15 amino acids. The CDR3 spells CSSTRGGQDKGGYTF. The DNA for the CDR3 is TGCAGCTCCACCCGTGGAGGACAGGATAAGGGTGGCTACACCTTC.

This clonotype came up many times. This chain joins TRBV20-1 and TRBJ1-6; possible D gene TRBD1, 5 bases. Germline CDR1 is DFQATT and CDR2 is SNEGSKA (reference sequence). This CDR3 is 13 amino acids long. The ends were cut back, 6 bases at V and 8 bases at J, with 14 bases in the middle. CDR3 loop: CSAPTPGHSPLHF. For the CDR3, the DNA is TGCAGTGCCCCCACCCCGGGGCATTCACCCCTCCACTTT.

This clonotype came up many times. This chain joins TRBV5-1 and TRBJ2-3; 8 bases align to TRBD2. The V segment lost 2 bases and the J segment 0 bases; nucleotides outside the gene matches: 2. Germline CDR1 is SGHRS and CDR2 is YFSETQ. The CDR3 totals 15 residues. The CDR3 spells CASSFSGESTDTQYF. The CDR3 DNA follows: TGCGCCAGCAGCTTTAGCGGGGAGAGCACAGATACGCAGTATTTT.

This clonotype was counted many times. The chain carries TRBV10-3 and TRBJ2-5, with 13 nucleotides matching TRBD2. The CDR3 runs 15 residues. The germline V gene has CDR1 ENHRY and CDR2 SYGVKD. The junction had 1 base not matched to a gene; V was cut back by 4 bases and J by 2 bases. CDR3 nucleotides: TGTGCCATCAGTGCGGGACTAGCGGGGCAAGAGACCCAGTACTTC. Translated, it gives CAISAGLAGQETQYF.

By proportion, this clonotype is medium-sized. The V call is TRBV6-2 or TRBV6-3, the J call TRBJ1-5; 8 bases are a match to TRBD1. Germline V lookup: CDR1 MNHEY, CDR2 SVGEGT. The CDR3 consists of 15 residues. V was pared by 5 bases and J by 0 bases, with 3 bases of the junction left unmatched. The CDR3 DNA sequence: TGTGCCAGCAGTGGGACAGGACATAGCAATCAGCCCCAGCATTTT. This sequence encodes CASSGTGHSNQPQHF.

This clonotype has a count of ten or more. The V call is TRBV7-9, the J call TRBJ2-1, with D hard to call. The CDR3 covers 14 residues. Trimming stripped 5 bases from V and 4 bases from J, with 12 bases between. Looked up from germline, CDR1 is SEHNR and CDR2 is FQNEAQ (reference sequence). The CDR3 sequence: CASSPSLIYNEQFF. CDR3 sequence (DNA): TGTGCCAGCAGCCCCTCACTCATATACAATGAGCAGTTCTTC.